This record concerns one TCR beta chain sequence. Its antigen is currently unknown. The source of the sample is a study of cytomegalovirus exposure and HLA in healthy donors. Study as a whole: An analysis done earlier identified about 120 million unique TCR beta sequences from approximately 180 million T cells. A preliminary data release comprised around 85 million unique TCRs obtained from HLA-typed donors.

The study's findings and limits: The sole available immune exposure information was CMV serostatus. As a later analysis showed, several of the most significant clusters appeared to be linked to common viral pathogens.

The PCR used 60 Vbeta and 13 Jbeta primers. This table comes from immunoSEQ multiplex PCR, and its TCRdb copy is limited to in-frame clones, with some not included. The sample records 65,000 to 85,000 clones, roughly two thirds being singletons. This CDR3 is built from 12 residues. Germline V gene data show CDR1 as MNHNY and CDR2 as SVGAGI (reference sequence). The trim removed 6 bases at V and 6 bases at J, leaving 3 bases unmatched. This TCR was recovered from a woman in her 30s in good health and CMV-seronegative. V gene TRBV6-6 combines with J gene TRBJ2-3, with 7 bases that match TRBD2. Material for sequencing was PBMCs. The CDR3 reads CASSTSVDTQYF. As DNA, the CDR3 is TGTGCCAGCAGCACTAGCGTGGATACGCAGTATTTT.